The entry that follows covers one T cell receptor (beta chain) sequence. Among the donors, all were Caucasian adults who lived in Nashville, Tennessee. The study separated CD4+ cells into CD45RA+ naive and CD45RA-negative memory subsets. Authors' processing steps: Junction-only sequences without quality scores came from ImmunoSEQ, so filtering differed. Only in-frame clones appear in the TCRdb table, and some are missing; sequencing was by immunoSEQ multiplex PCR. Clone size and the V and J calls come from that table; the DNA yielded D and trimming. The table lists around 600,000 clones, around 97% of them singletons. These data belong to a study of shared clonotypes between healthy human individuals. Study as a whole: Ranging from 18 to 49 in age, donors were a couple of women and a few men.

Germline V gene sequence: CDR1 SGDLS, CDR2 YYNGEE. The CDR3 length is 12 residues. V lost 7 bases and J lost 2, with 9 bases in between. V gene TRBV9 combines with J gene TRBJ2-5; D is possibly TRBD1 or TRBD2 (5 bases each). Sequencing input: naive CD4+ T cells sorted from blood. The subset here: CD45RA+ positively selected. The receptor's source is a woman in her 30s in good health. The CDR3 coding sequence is TGTGCCAGCGCCAGGGAGCAAGAGACCCAGTACTTC. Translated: CASAREQETQYF.